The T cell receptor (beta chain) under discussion was sequenced for a study of identical twins. This clonotype was counted between two and nine times. As yet, its antigen is unknown. TCRdb passed the 5' RACE reads through MiXCR, listing each CDR3 protein once. The data show a few hundred thousand distinct CDR3 sequences, approximately 14% seen once. Regarding the study as a whole: Insertion counts were lower in abundant cord blood beta clonotypes, a trend that memory repertoires did not show.

The data also belong to a second study, concerning yellow fever vaccine responses in identical twins.

This receptor was identified in a woman in her late teens or twenties in good health. The sample consisted of CD4+ T cells sorted from blood.

As DNA, the CDR3 is TGTGCCAGCACCCAAGGACTAGCGGGGAACAATGAGCAGTTCTTC. Translated, it gives CASTQGLAGNNEQFF. The rearrangement uses TRBV12-3 or TRBV12-4 and TRBJ2-1; 12 bases match TRBD2. This CDR3 is built from 15 residues. Losses at the gene ends were 7 bases for V and 5 bases for J; bases not matched to a gene: 6.